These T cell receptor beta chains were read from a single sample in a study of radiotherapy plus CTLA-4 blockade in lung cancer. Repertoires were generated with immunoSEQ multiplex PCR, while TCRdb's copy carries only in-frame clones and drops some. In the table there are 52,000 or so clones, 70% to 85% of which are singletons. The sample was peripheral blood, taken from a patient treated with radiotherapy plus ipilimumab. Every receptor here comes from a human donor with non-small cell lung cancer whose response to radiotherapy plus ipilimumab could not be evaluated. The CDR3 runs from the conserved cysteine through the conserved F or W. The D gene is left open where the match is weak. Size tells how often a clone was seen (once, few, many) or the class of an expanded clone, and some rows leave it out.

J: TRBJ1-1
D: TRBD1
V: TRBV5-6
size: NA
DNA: TGTGCCAGCAGCCGTACAGGGGTCTACACTGAAGCTTTCTTT
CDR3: CASSRTGVYTEAFF

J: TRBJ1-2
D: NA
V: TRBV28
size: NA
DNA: TGTGCCAGCAGTTCCTCCGACTATGGCTACACCTTC
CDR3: CASSSSDYGYTF

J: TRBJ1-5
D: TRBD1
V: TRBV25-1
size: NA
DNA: TGTGCCAGCAGTGCCTCCCACAGGGGTAATCAGCCCCAGCATTTT
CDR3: CASSASHRGNQPQHF

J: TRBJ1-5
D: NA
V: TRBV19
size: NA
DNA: TGTGCCGTCCAGGGGTTAGGTCAGCCCCAGCATTTT
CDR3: CAVQGLGQPQHF

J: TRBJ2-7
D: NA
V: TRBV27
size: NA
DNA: TGTGCCACCAGGCGAGGGCTAGTACCGTCAGAGCAGTACTTC
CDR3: CATRRGLVPSEQYF

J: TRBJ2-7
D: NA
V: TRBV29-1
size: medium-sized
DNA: TGCAGCGTTGAAATACGGGGTGCAGGGCAGTACTTC
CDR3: CSVEIRGAGQYF

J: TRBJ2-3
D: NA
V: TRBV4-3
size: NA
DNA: TGCGCCAGCAGCCAAGATTCGAGCACAGATACGCAGTATTTT
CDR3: CASSQDSSTDTQYF

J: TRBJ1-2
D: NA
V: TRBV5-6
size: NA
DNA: TGTGCCAGCAGCTTGGCCGGGGGGCCTGGGGCTTATGGCTACACCTTC
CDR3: CASSLAGGPGAYGYTF

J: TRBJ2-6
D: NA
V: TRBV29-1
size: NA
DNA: TGCAGCGTTCAAACCCAGGGGCCGAGGGCCAACGTCCTGACTTTC
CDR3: CSVQTQGPRANVLTF

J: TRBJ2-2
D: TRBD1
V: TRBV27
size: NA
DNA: TGTGCCAGCAGTTTCCACAGGGGGAAAACCGGGGAGCTGTTTTTT
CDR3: CASSFHRGKTGELFF

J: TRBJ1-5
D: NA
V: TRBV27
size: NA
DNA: TGTGCCAGCAGTTACACAGGGTTGGGCAATCAGCCCCAGCATTTT
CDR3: CASSYTGLGNQPQHF

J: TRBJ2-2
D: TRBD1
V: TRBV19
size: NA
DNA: TGTGCCAGTAGGTTCGACAGGGTGAACACCGGGGAGCTGTTTTTT
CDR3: CASRFDRVNTGELFF

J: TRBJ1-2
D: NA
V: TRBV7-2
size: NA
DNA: TGTGCCAGCAGCTTAAGGGTACAGGGAGACGGCTACACCTTC
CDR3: CASSLRVQGDGYTF

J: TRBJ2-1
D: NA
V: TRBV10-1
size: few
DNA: TGCGCCAGCAGTGATGGTCAGGGGCTCAATGAGCAGTTCTTC
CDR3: CASSDGQGLNEQFF

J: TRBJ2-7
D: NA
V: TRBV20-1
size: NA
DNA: TGCAGTGCTAGGTCCTACTACGAGCAGTACTTC
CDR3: CSARSYYEQYF

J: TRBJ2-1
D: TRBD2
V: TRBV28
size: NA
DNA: TGTGCCAGCAACTGGGGGGGACGTGAGCAGTTCTTC
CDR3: CASNWGGREQFF